This T cell receptor (beta chain) was retrieved from a study of blood T cell repertoires in COVID-19. About the research overall: Spain, Italy and the United States supplied samples that represented acute and convalescent COVID-19.

The V and J ends lost 1 base and 8 bases, in that order; junction bases with no gene match: 9. The CDR3 is 16 amino acids. Germline CDR1 SGHVS, CDR2 FNYEAQ. In the authors' workflow: The authors estimated nucleated cell counts from reference gene primer amplification. Method: immunoSEQ multiplex PCR; TCRdb's copy keeps in-frame clones and lacks some. Clone size and V and J calls were adopted from that table, with D and trimming inferred from the DNA. This sample has approximately 300,000 clones, with 90% found just once. This clone has a single count. This TCR was recovered from a woman aged 18 to 35 with acute COVID-19. The rearrangement links TRBV7-6 to TRBJ2-1; the match to TRBD2 covers 9 bases. Source material: PBMCs or T cells enriched from blood (not recorded which). The CDR3 loop reads CASSLGNSGSSYEQFF. The CDR3 DNA is TGTGCCAGCAGCTTAGGAAATAGCGGGAGTAGTTATGAGCAGTTCTTC. Variable domain in full (rest from reference TRBV7-6 and TRBJ2-1): GAGVSQSPRYKVTKRGQDVALRCDPISGHVSLYWYRQALGQGPEFLTYFNYEAQQDKSGLPNDRFSAERPEGSISTLTIQRTEQRDSAMYRCASSLGNSGSSYEQFFGPGTRLTVL.